This entry lists 12 T cell receptor beta chains sequenced from one sample in a study of T-cell reconstitution after alpha-beta-depleted transplantation in children. It was with unique molecular identifiers that the TCRbeta library was prepared. Via MiXCR, TCRdb re-called the PCR reads, giving one row per CDR3 protein. Of 450,000 to 550,000 distinct CDR3 sequences listed, about an eighth are singletons. The sequences come from PBMCs, mostly from graft donor cells, collected 180 days after TCRalphabeta/CD19-depleted stem cell transplant. The source is a female patient aged 2-9 years who had a stem cell transplant for aplastic anemia, so the T cells may come from the graft donor.

The rearrangement joins TRBV29-1 to TRBJ2-2; 8 bases line up with TRBD2. CDR1 SQVTM and CDR2 ANQGSEA come from the germline V gene. With V trimmed by 6 bases and J by 0 bases, 3 bases remained unmatched. CDR3 length: 14 residues. CDR3 nucleotides: TGCAGCGTCGCCGGGAGGGCGAACACCGGGGAGCTGTTTTTT. The encoded protein is CSVAGRANTGELFF.

This clonotype was seen more than once but under ten times. The junction shows a germline mismatch at one end, possibly a read error. The rearrangement joins TRBV28 to TRBJ2-7; D gene unclear. The germline gives CDR1 MDHEN, CDR2 SYDVKM. This CDR3 is built from 14 residues. CDR3 sequence: CTSSPTDGPYEQYF. CDR3 in DNA: TGTACCAGCAGTCCCACGGACGGCCCCTACGAGCAGTACTTC.

This clonotype was found a few times. Here the CDR3 DNA reads TGTGCCAGCAGTTATATTCGTAGCGGGAGAGGCAATGAGCAGTTCTTC. Translation: CASSYIRSGRGNEQFF. The V and J genes are TRBV6-5 and TRBJ2-1, with 9 bases identical to TRBD2. This CDR3 contains 16 residues. V gave up 3 bases and J gave up 6 bases; unmatched junction bases: 9. CDR1 and CDR2 (germline): MNHEY, SVGAGI.

This clonotype occurred a few times. The genes are TRBV4-1 and TRBJ2-5, with D maybe TRBD2 (6 bases). Trimming pared 3 bases from V and 4 bases from J, leaving 24 bases between. Germline CDR1 and CDR2: MGHRA and YSYEKL. There are 18 residues in the CDR3. DNA of the CDR3: TGCGCCAGCAGCCACGGTTTTCCGGGACTTTTTTTAGGAGAGACCCAGTACTTC. Translation: CASSHGFPGLFLGETQYF.

The chain joins TRBV18 to TRBJ2-5, with no clear D. Trimming took off 2 bases at V and 5 bases at J, with 9 bases between the two ends. CDR1 KGHSH and CDR2 LQKENI come from the germline V gene. The CDR3 runs 13 residues. The CDR3 DNA sequence: TGTGCCAGCTCACCATCTCGATCTGAGACCCAGTACTTC. It codes for CASSPSRSETQYF.

The V gene is TRBV11-2, the J gene TRBJ2-3; 11 bases agree with TRBD1. The CDR3 consists of 18 residues. J was trimmed by 0 bases and V by 0 bases; bases with no gene match: 5. Germline loops: CDR1 SGHAT, CDR2 FQNNGV. The CDR3 sequence: CASSLDGQGAASTDTQYF. The CDR3 bases are TGTGCCAGCAGCTTAGACGGACAGGGGGCGGCAAGCACAGATACGCAGTATTTT.

CDR3 sequence (DNA): TGTGCCAGCAGCATACCGCGGGCTAGCGGGGTGCCAGATACGCAGTATTTT. Encoded protein: CASSIPRASGVPDTQYF. The chain uses TRBV7-9 and TRBJ2-3, with 9 nucleotides matching TRBD2. Trimming removed 5 bases from V and 4 bases from J; junction bases left unmatched: 13. Germline V gives CDR1 SEHNR, CDR2 FQNEAQ (reference sequence). CDR3 length equals 17 residues.

This sequence joins TRBV7-9 and TRBJ1-3; D not certain. Trimming removed 1 base from V and 7 bases from J, with 8 bases in between. The CDR3 contains 13 residues. The germline gives CDR1 SEHNR, CDR2 FQNEAQ (reference sequence). CDR3 protein: CASSLGDWNTIYF. For the CDR3, the DNA is TGTGCCAGCAGCTTAGGTGACTGGAACACCATATATTTT.

This clonotype showed up many times. CDR3 protein: CASSQDGRARTGELFF. In DNA, the CDR3 is TGCGCCAGCAGCCAAGATGGGAGGGCTCGTACCGGGGAGCTGTTTTTT. The V call is TRBV4-3, the J call TRBJ2-2; 7 bases map to TRBD2. Trimming cost V 0 bases and J 5 bases; bases outside gene matches: 6. Per the germline V gene, CDR1 is LGHNA and CDR2 is YSLEER. The CDR3 consists of 16 residues.

V gene TRBV7-2 combines with J gene TRBJ1-2, with 7 bases that match TRBD1. Looked up from germline, CDR1 is SGHTA and CDR2 is FQGNSA. Trimming took 2 bases from V and 4 from J; bases not matched to a gene: 4. The CDR3 extends over 14 amino acids. Here the CDR3 DNA reads TGTGCCAGCAGCTTAACAGGGGTTGGCTATGGCTACACCTTC. Translation gives CASSLTGVGYGYTF.

This clonotype was counted a few times. No conserved phenylalanine or tryptophan ends this CDR3, so it is likely a read error. The DNA is left out, because the CDR3 cannot be placed on it with certainty; the CDR3 is given as TCRdb lists it. The chain joins TRBV12-3 or TRBV12-4 to TRBJ2-7; the DNA was not compared with TRBD2, the D call given in the table. Including both end residues, the CDR3 is 11 amino acids long. CDR3 protein: CASSQRGLGSC.

At least ten counts were recorded for this clonotype. The V call is TRBV29-1, the J call TRBJ1-2, with TRBD1 as a possible D gene (5 bases). Germline values: CDR1 SQVTM, CDR2 ANQGSEA. The CDR3 sequence is 13 residues long. Trimming cost V 7 bases and J 4 bases, with 16 bases left between them. As DNA, the CDR3 is TGCAGCGCAATGGATAGGGGCAGCTATGGCTACACCTTC. Its translation: CSAMDRGSYGYTF.